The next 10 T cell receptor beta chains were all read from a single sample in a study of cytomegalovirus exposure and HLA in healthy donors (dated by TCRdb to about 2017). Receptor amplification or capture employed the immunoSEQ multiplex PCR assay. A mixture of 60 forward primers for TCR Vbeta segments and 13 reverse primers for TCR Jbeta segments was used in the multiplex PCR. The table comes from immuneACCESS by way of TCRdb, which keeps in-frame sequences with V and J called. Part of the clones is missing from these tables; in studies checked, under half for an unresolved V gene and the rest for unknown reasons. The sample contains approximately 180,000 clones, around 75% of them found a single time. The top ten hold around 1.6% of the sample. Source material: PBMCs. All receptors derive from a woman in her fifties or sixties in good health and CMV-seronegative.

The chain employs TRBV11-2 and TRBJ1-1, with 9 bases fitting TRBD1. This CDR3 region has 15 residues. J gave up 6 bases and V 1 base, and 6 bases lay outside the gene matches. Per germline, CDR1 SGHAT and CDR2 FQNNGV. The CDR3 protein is CASSLALGDRAEAFF. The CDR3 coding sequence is TGTGCCAGCAGCTTAGCATTAGGGGACAGGGCTGAAGCTTTCTTT. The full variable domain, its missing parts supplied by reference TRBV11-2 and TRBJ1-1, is EAGVAQSPRYKIIEKRQSVAFWCNPISGHATLYWYQQILGQGPKLLIQFQNNGVVDDSQLPKDRFSAERLKGVDSTLKIQPAKLEDSAVYLCASSLALGDRAEAFFGQGTRLTVV.

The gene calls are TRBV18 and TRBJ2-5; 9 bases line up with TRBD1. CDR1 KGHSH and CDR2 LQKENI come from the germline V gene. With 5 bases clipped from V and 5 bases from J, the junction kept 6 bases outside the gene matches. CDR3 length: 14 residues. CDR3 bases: TGTGCCAGCTCAATACAGGGGGCGCTGGAGACCCAGTACTTC. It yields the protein CASSIQGALETQYF.

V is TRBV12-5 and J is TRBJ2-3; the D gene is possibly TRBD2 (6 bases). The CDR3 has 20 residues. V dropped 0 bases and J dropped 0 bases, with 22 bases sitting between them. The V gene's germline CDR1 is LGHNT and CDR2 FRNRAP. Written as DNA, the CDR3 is TGTGCTAGTGGTTTGGTATTACCGGGAGTTGGCAACCCTAGCACAGATACGCAGTATTTT. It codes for CASGLVLPGVGNPSTDTQYF.

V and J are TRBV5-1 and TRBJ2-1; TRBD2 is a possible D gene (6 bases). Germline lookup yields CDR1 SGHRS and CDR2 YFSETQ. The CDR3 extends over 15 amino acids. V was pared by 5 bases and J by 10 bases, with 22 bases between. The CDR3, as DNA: TGCGCCAGCAGTCAAACAAGCGGGTTCCCTAAGGAGCAGTTCTTC. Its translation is CASSQTSGFPKEQFF.

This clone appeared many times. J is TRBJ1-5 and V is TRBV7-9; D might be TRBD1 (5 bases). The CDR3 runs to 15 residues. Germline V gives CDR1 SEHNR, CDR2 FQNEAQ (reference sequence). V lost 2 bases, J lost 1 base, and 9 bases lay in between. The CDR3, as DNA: TGTGCCAGCAGCTTATATCCAGGGAGCAATCAGCCCCAGCATTTT. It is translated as CASSLYPGSNQPQHF.

DNA of the CDR3: TGTGCCAGCAGCAATGGGGGGGGGACAGGAGGTGGAGAGCAGTACTTC. It translates to CASSNGGGTGGGEQYF. The chain links TRBV21-1 to TRBJ2-7; TRBD1 is the table's D call, not checked against the DNA. TRBV21-1 is recorded as a pseudogene. This CDR3 region has 16 residues.

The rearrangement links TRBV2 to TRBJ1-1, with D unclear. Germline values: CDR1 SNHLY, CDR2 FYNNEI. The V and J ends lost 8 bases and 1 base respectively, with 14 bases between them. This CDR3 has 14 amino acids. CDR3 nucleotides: TGTGCCAGCGTACGAGAAGTGCCGAACACTGAAGCTTTCTTT. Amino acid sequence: CASVREVPNTEAFF.

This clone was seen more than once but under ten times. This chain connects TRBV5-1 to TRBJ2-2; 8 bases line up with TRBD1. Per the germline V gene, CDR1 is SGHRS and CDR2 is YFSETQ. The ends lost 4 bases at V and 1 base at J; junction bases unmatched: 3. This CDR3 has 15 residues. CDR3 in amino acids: CASSRDRLNTGELFF. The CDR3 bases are TGCGCCAGCAGCCGGGACAGGCTGAACACCGGGGAGCTGTTTTTT.

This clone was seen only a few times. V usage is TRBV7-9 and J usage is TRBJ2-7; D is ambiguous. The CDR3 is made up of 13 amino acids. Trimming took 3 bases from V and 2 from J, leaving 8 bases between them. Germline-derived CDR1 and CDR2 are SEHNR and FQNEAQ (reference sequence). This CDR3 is CASSFDITYEQYF. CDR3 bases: TGTGCCAGCAGCTTTGACATTACCTACGAGCAGTACTTC.

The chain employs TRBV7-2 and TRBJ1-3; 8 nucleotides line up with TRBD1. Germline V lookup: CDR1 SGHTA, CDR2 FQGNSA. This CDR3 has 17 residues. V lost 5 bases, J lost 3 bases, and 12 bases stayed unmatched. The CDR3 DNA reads TGTGCCAGCAGCCCGGTCCCGGACAGGGTATATGGAAACACCATATATTTT. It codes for CASSPVPDRVYGNTIYF.